Listed here is a single T cell receptor (beta chain). Antigen: not known. The CDR3 has 15 amino acids. V dropped 2 bases and J dropped 0; count of bases not matched to a gene: 3. Per germline, CDR1 SEHNR and CDR2 FQNEAQ (reference sequence). Assay used: immunoSEQ multiplex PCR; TCRdb lists only in-frame clones, some missing. The sample holds about 51,000 clones, just under 80% seen once. The sample comes from a study of early stage breast cancer tumors. Turning to the study itself: About 80% of the 16 invasive tumors were ER+, PR+ and HER2-. Broader study findings: Tumor and normal breast were distinguished via blood comparison in 14 of 16 patients.

Sequencing input: blood. This chain links TRBV7-9 with TRBJ2-7, with 8 bases that match TRBD1. The TCR was taken from a person aged 35-50 years with breast cancer. The chain's CDR3 is CASSLRQGSSYEQYF. The CDR3 coding sequence is TGTGCCAGCAGCTTAAGACAGGGGAGCTCCTACGAGCAGTACTTC.